This is a list of T cell receptor beta chains from one sample in a study of blood T cell repertoires in COVID-19. Profiled with immunoSEQ multiplex PCR; TCRdb holds only in-frame clones, not every one. This table holds over 250,000 clones, roughly 90% found once. Specimen: peripheral blood. The receptors stem from a woman aged 30 to 39 with COVID-19, enrolled during active disease. Each CDR3 is given without its conserved first and last residue.

len	j_gene	v_gene	CDR3aa
13	TRBJ2-7	TRBV13	ASSPTLTSDYEQY
12	TRBJ1-1	TRBV2	ASTRVGLNTEAF
12	TRBJ2-7	TRBV3-1/TRBV3-2	ASSPGQAHYEQY
11	TRBJ2-2	TRBV24-1	ATKQGQDGELF
15	TRBJ1-1	TRBV19	ASSNPAWTGTKPEAF
11	TRBJ1-2	TRBV12-3/TRBV12-4	ASSLVREGGYT
10	TRBJ2-5	TRBV5-1	ASSLGVETQY
13	TRBJ2-7	TRBV15	ATSRDASGGYEQY
13	TRBJ2-5	TRBV6-4	ATPGLADFQETQY
10	TRBJ2-7	TRBV3-1/TRBV3-2	ASSQGGYEQY
12	TRBJ2-1	TRBV5-8	ARRTSGRGAEQF
11	TRBJ1-1	TRBV10-3	AISESGGTEAF
11	TRBJ2-3	TRBV7-7	ASSPGRGDTQY
14	TRBJ2-5	TRBV3-1/TRBV3-2	ASSQGTSGSSETQY
13	TRBJ2-1	TRBV5-1	ASSLAGTPRDEQF
14	TRBJ1-4	TRBV19	ASSIDSGTVLEKLF
11	TRBJ2-3	TRBV30	AGMGARTDTQY
11	TRBJ1-1	TRBV14	ASSRQRTTEAF
12	TRBJ1-2	TRBV5-1	ASSGPGQNYGYT
14	TRBJ2-1	TRBV3-1/TRBV3-2	ASSHYRREGENEQF
11	TRBJ1-2	TRBV30	AWSQPGQGVYT
11	TRBJ1-1	TRBV5-8	ASSFRGNTEAF
12	TRBJ1-4	TRBV19	ASSAGQAHEKLF
13	TRBJ1-2	TRBV6-5	ASSYSGDTGYGYT
12	TRBJ1-1	TRBV3-1/TRBV3-2	ASSQGRRDTEAF
12	TRBJ2-7	TRBV24-1	ATSDRQGAYEQY